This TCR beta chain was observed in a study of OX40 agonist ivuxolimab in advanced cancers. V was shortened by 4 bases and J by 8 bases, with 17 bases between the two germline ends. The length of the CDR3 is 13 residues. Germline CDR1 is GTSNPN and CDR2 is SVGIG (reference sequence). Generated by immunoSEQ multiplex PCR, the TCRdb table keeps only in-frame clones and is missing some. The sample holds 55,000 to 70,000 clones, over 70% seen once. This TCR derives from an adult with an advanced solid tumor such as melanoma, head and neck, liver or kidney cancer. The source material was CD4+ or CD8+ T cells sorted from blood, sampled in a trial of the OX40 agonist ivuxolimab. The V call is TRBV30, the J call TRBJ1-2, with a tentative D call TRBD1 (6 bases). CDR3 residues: CAWIPVGGRGYTF. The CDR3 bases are TGTGCCTGGATCCCCGTGGGGGGGCGAGGCTACACCTTC.